These 18 T cell receptor beta chains came from one sample sequenced in a study of cytomegalovirus exposure and HLA in healthy donors. In the PCR, 60 Vbeta and 13 Jbeta primers were used. Profiled with immunoSEQ multiplex PCR; TCRdb holds only in-frame clones, not every one. This sample carries roughly 190,000 clones, 9.5% of them seen once, and the ten largest clones take roughly 1.4%. Sequencing used PBMCs. The receptors originated from a woman aged 25 to 39 in good health and CMV-seropositive.

This clone appeared a few times. The CDR3 here is CARGQGRGTEAFF. DNA of the CDR3: TGTGCCAGAGGGCAGGGTCGGGGGACTGAAGCTTTCTTT. The chain employs TRBV2 and TRBJ1-1, with D maybe TRBD1 (5 bases). The V gene's germline CDR1 is SNHLY and CDR2 FYNNEI. This CDR3 comprises 13 residues. Trimming removed 9 bases at V and 5 bases at J, with 16 bases between.

This clone was seen more than once but under ten times. This chain joins TRBV30 and TRBJ2-7; TRBD2 might be the D (6 bases). The CDR3 extends over 12 amino acids. From germline, CDR1 is GTSNPN and CDR2 SVGIG (reference sequence). V lost 2 bases to trimming and J lost 4 bases, with 9 bases between them. As DNA, the CDR3 is TGTGCCTGGAGTAACCGGGGGTACGAGCAGTACTTC. It codes for CAWSNRGYEQYF.

The CDR3 sequence: CASSLMVAGDYNEQFF. CDR3 nucleotides: TGCGCCAGCAGCTTGATGGTAGCGGGTGACTACAATGAGCAGTTCTTC. The chain couples TRBV5-1 to TRBJ2-1; 7 positions match TRBD2. J lost 3 bases, V lost 1 base, and 7 bases had no gene match. The CDR3 spans 16 residues. Germline CDR1 is SGHRS and CDR2 is YFSETQ.

The table lists this clone with a few counts. V and J are TRBV30 and TRBJ1-2; 7 bases agree with TRBD1. This CDR3 is built from 12 residues. J was trimmed by 8 bases and V by 2 bases; bases with no gene match: 5. Germline assignment: CDR1 GTSNPN and CDR2 SVGIG (reference sequence). For the CDR3, the DNA is TGTGCCTGGAGTAAGGGGGCCGGGGGCTACACCTTC. Its protein product is CAWSKGAGGYTF.

The V call is TRBV19, the J call TRBJ2-2; a possible D gene is TRBD1 (6 bases). V lost 6 bases and J 2 bases, leaving 16 bases between the germline ends. This CDR3 is 16 amino acids long. Germline-derived CDR1 and CDR2 are LNHDA and SQIVND (reference sequence). CDR3 protein: CASRIQGLGNTGELFF. The CDR3 DNA follows: TGTGCCAGTAGGATCCAGGGGCTAGGTAACACCGGGGAGCTGTTTTTT.

This clone was seen more than once but under ten times. The genes are TRBV30 and TRBJ2-7; 7 positions agree with TRBD1. The CDR3 sequence is 13 residues long. Germline V gene lookup returns CDR1 GTSNPN and CDR2 SVGIG (reference sequence). Trimming at V came to 8 bases and at J to 0 bases, leaving 7 bases not matched to a gene. CDR3 sequence: CAHRTGSSYEQYF. The CDR3 DNA reads as TGTGCCCACCGGACAGGATCCTCCTACGAGCAGTACTTC.

This clone was seen more than once but under ten times. This chain connects TRBV10-3 to TRBJ2-3; 7 bases agree with TRBD1. This CDR3 is 16 amino acids long. The V gene end was trimmed by 3 bases and the J gene end by 1 base; junction bases not matched to a gene: 7. Per the germline V gene, CDR1 is ENHRY and CDR2 is SYGVKD. CDR3: CAISELGDRGTDTQYF. CDR3 nucleotides: TGTGCCATCAGTGAACTCGGTGACAGGGGCACAGATACGCAGTATTTT.

This clone was seen only a few times. The chain is built from TRBV7-9 and TRBJ2-1; a possible D gene is TRBD2 (5 bases). This CDR3 has 19 residues. Germline CDR1 reads SEHNR; CDR2 reads FQNEAQ (reference sequence). V was clipped by 5 bases and J by 2 bases, with 25 bases between them. The CDR3 spells CASSGELSGSAGAYNEQFF. The CDR3 coding sequence is TGTGCCAGCAGCGGAGAACTATCTGGGAGCGCTGGGGCCTACAATGAGCAGTTCTTC. Full variable domain (outside the CDR3, taken from reference TRBV7-9 and TRBJ2-1): DTGVSQNPRHKITKRGQNVTFRCDPISEHNRLYWYRQTLGQGPEFLTYFQNEAQLEKSRLLSDRFSAERPKGSFSTLEIQRTEQGDSAMYLCASSGELSGSAGAYNEQFFGPGTRLTVL.

In the case of this clone: Mismatch with germline at one junction end may stem from a read error. This sample also contains other DNA sequences that code for the same CDR3. This chain uses TRBV7-9 with TRBJ2-1; 7 bases align to TRBD2. Per germline, CDR1 SEHNR and CDR2 FQNEAQ (reference sequence). This CDR3 region has 17 residues. The CDR3 sequence is CASSLRSTGGIYNEQFF. The CDR3 DNA sequence: TGTGCCAGCAGCTTACGGTCAACGGGGGGAATCTACAATGAACAGTTCTTC.

This chain joins TRBV9 and TRBJ1-1; possible D gene TRBD1, 5 bases. Per germline, CDR1 SGDLS and CDR2 YYNGEE. Trimming took off 1 base at V and 4 bases at J, with 17 bases between the two ends. This CDR3 has 16 residues. The CDR3: CASSVLEGATSTEAFF. DNA of the CDR3: TGTGCCAGCAGCGTATTAGAAGGGGCGACCTCCACTGAAGCTTTCTTT.

This clone was seen a few times. This chain uses TRBV6-4 with TRBJ1-3; no clear D. The CDR3 covers 15 residues. Germline CDR1 reads MRHNA; CDR2 reads SNTAGT. V gave up 6 bases and J gave up 0 bases, with 12 bases separating them. This CDR3 reads CASSLSHSSGNTIYF. CDR3 sequence (DNA): TGTGCCAGCAGCCTTTCTCATAGCTCTGGAAACACCATATATTTT.

The chain uses TRBV5-1 and TRBJ1-1; the match to TRBD1 covers 7 bases. Germline trimming cut 4 bases from V and 7 bases from J; bases unmatched to any gene: 7. This CDR3 is 13 amino acids long. The germline gives CDR1 SGHRS, CDR2 YFSETQ. The CDR3 here is CASSTGTAIEAFF. In DNA form, the CDR3 reads TGCGCCAGCAGCACCGGGACAGCCATTGAAGCTTTCTTT.

This rearrangement joins TRBV7-8 to TRBJ1-1, with D uncertain. The V end was cut by 6 bases, the J end by 4 bases, with 15 bases between. The CDR3 is 14 amino acids. Germline V gene sequence: CDR1 SGHVS, CDR2 FQNEAQ. CDR3 sequence reads: CASSSQSGGTEAFF. CDR3 nucleotide sequence: TGTGCCAGCAGTTCCCAGTCGGGAGGCACTGAAGCTTTCTTT.

V and J are TRBV5-1 and TRBJ2-7; 9 bases line up with TRBD2. The length of the CDR3 is 16 residues. V lost 3 bases to trimming and J lost 3 bases; unmatched junction nucleotides: 10. Looked up from germline, CDR1 is SGHRS and CDR2 is YFSETQ. The CDR3 DNA follows: TGCGCCAGCAGCTCCGGGGGGGTAGCGGGAGTCTACGAGCAGTACTTC. Protein product: CASSSGGVAGVYEQYF.

This clone was recorded a few times. The chain combines TRBV2 with TRBJ2-5, with unresolved D. The end of the DNA is better explained by TRBJ2-7, so the J call may be wrong. The CDR3 loop spans 13 amino acids. The germline CDR1 and CDR2 sequences are SNHLY and FYNNEI. The DNA for the CDR3 is TGTGCCAGCACCGTCACCCTCTCCTACGAGCAGTACTTC. Protein product: CASTVTLSYEQYF.

V gene TRBV9 combines with J gene TRBJ2-1; D is perhaps TRBD1 (7 bases). Trimming shortened V by 4 bases and J by 0 bases, and 11 bases separated the two germline ends. Looked up from germline, CDR1 is SGDLS and CDR2 is YYNGEE. This CDR3 contains 15 residues. In nucleotides, the CDR3 is TGTGCCAGCAGCCAGGAGGGGGCCTCCTACAATGAGCAGTTCTTC. This encodes CASSQEGASYNEQFF.

The gene calls are TRBV11-2 and TRBJ2-5, with 8 bases aligning to TRBD2. Germline V gene lookup returns CDR1 SGHAT and CDR2 FQNNGV. V lost 8 bases and J lost 2; bases outside the gene matches: 13. The CDR3 runs 16 residues. The CDR3 DNA follows: TGTGCCAGCGCTATAAATAGCGGGACGAATCAAGAGACCCAGTACTTC. Translation gives CASAINSGTNQETQYF.

The chain has TRBV9 and TRBJ1-5, with a weak D call TRBD1 (6 bases). Trimming took 0 bases from V and 5 from J, leaving 12 bases between them. There are 15 residues in the CDR3. The germline V gene has CDR1 SGDLS and CDR2 YYNGEE. CDR3 sequence reads: CASSVDAGAYQPQHF. The CDR3 DNA reads as TGTGCCAGCAGCGTAGATGCAGGGGCTTATCAGCCCCAGCATTTT.